This TCR beta chain originates from a study of blood T cell repertoires in COVID-19. Study overall: Both acute and convalescent COVID-19 samples were obtained from the United States, Italy and Spain.

Data came from immunoSEQ multiplex PCR; TCRdb stores just in-frame clones and leaves some out. Altogether approximately 200,000 clones are present, around 86% being singletons, with the ten largest covering under 3.5%. J lost 0 bases, V lost 4 bases, and 5 bases had no gene match. This CDR3 region has 15 residues. Germline lookup yields CDR1 LNHDA and CDR2 SQIVND (reference sequence). This sequence originates from a woman under 40 with active or convalescent COVID-19. The genes are TRBV19 and TRBJ2-5; 7 bases align to TRBD1. The source material was peripheral blood. The CDR3 nucleotides read TGTGCCAGTAGTAGGGGACAGTCGTACCAAGAGACCCAGTACTTC. Protein: CASSRGQSYQETQYF.